Below, 15 T cell receptor beta chains from the same sample are listed, as sequenced in a study of T-cell memory formation after mild COVID-19 (dated by TCRdb to the early 2020s). The library was generated by 5' RACE. The sequencer listed for this sample is Illumina NovaSeq 6000. TCRdb itself trimmed the public reads at Q25 with fastp, ran MiXCR and retained productive beta chains. Duplicate CDR3 protein sequences are folded into a single record with the most common DNA and genes. The sample has tens of thousands of distinct CDR3 sequences on record, over 7.5% of them singletons. Of the sample, approximately 1.2% is held by the ten largest clones. Specimen: PBMCs or a T cell subset sorted from them (not recorded which). The receptors stem from a man aged 18-30 years who had mild COVID-19 (a few samples of this study predate the infection). The sample titles of this study are shuffled in the database, so cell type and time point are left out; the donor was told from shared clones.

This clonotype was counted ten times or more. V and J are TRBV5-1 and TRBJ2-5; the D is unclear. Trimming took 0 bases from V and 6 from J, leaving 12 bases between them. The V gene's germline CDR1 is SGHRS and CDR2 YFSETQ. The CDR3 runs to 14 residues. The CDR3 nucleotides are TGCGCCAGCAGCTTGGTAGAAGATTCGAAGACCCAGTACTTC. Its translation: CASSLVEDSKTQYF.

In DNA form, the CDR3 reads TGTGCCAGCAGCCTTACCGACAGGGACACTGAAGCTTTCTTT. Translated, it gives CASSLTDRDTEAFF. V is TRBV4-2 and J is TRBJ1-1; the match to TRBD1 covers 7 bases. V lost 4 bases, J lost 3 bases, and 5 bases stayed unmatched. The CDR3 length is 14 residues. Germline V lookup: CDR1 LGHNA, CDR2 YNFKEQ.

This clonotype was detected many times. The V and J genes are TRBV7-2 and TRBJ2-1; 7 positions agree with TRBD2. This CDR3 has 15 amino acids. Germline-derived CDR1 and CDR2 are SGHTA and FQGNSA. V lost 5 bases, J lost 3 bases, and 7 bases stayed unmatched. Here the CDR3 DNA reads TGTGCCAGCAGCACGAGCGGGGCGGTCTACAATGAGCAGTTCTTC. Residues: CASSTSGAVYNEQFF. The full variable domain, in which reference TRBV7-2 and TRBJ2-1 provide the parts outside the CDR3, is GAGVSQSPSNKVTEKGKDVELRCDPISGHTALYWYRQSLGQGLEFLIYFQGNSAPDKSGLPSDRFSAERTGGSVSTLTIQRTQQEDSAVYLCASSTSGAVYNEQFFGPGTRLTVL.

This clonotype was detected a few times. The chain has TRBV7-2 and TRBJ2-5; weak D call: TRBD2 (6 bases). Per germline, CDR1 SGHTA and CDR2 FQGNSA. The CDR3 contains 14 residues. The V end lost 0 bases, the J end lost 9 bases, and 14 bases lay between the germline ends. CDR3 sequence: CASSLAGLLGSQYF. DNA for the CDR3: TGTGCCAGCAGCTTAGCGGGACTGCTCGGTTCCCAGTACTTC.

This clonotype qualifies as medium-sized. The chain is built from TRBV7-2 and TRBJ2-5, with 8 bases identical to TRBD2. The CDR3 is made up of 14 amino acids. Trimming cost V 4 bases and J 4 bases; bases outside gene matches: 5. Germline lookup yields CDR1 SGHTA and CDR2 FQGNSA. In nucleotides, the CDR3 is TGTGCCAGCAGCTCCGGGGGGGCCCCAGAGACCCAGTACTTC. Amino acid sequence: CASSSGGAPETQYF.

This chain uses TRBV19 with TRBJ1-4, with D unresolved. Germline assignment: CDR1 LNHDA and CDR2 SQIVND (reference sequence). This CDR3 has 15 amino acids. The germline V and J ends were trimmed by 4 bases and 4 bases, with 13 bases remaining between them. The CDR3 sequence is CASSTPDTINEKLFF. DNA for the CDR3: TGTGCCAGTAGTACTCCCGACACGATTAATGAAAAACTGTTTTTT. Looking up the rest from reference TRBV19 and TRBJ1-4 gives the full variable domain: DGGITQSPKYLFRKEGQNVTLSCEQNLNHDAMYWYRQDPGQGLRLIYYSQIVNDFQKGDIAEGYSVSREKKESFPLTVTSAQKNPTAFYLCASSTPDTINEKLFFGSGTQLSVL.

This clonotype was counted between two and nine times. CDR3 sequence: CASSSPGEGNTIYF. In DNA, the CDR3 is TGTGCCAGCAGCTCACCAGGCGAAGGAAACACCATATATTTT. The chain recombines TRBV5-5 with TRBJ1-3; no clear D. Per the germline V gene, CDR1 is SGHKS and CDR2 is YYEKEE (reference sequence). The V end was cut by 3 bases, the J end by 4 bases, with 11 bases between. The CDR3 runs 14 residues.

There are a few counts of this clonotype. This rearrangement joins TRBV5-1 to TRBJ2-3; 11 nucleotides line up with TRBD2. The CDR3 loop spans 14 amino acids. Looked up from germline, CDR1 is SGHRS and CDR2 is YFSETQ. Trimming took 5 bases from V and 2 from J; bases not matched to a gene: 1. The CDR3 region is CASRLAGATDTQYF. CDR3 in DNA: TGCGCCAGCAGACTAGCGGGGGCCACAGATACGCAGTATTTT.

There are many counts of this clonotype. The chain recombines TRBV7-8 with TRBJ1-1, with 7 bases identical to TRBD1. Germline V CDR1 and CDR2: SGHVS, FQNEAQ. The CDR3 spans 13 residues. The ends lost 6 bases at V and 5 bases at J; junction bases unmatched: 6. CDR3 nucleotide sequence: TGTGCCAGCAGTACGCAGGGGGGGACTGAAGCTTTCTTT. Its protein is CASSTQGGTEAFF.

This clonotype turned up a few times. V usage is TRBV19 and J usage is TRBJ1-1, with no clear D. Trimming took 5 bases from V and 3 from J, leaving 10 bases between them. The V gene's germline CDR1 is LNHDA and CDR2 SQIVND (reference sequence). This CDR3 contains 13 residues. The CDR3 coding sequence is TGTGCCAGTAGTGCTGATCGGGACACTGAAGCTTTCTTT. As protein: CASSADRDTEAFF.

This clonotype was recorded many times. J is TRBJ2-5 and V is TRBV5-1; no reliable D call. Trimming pared 1 base from V and 4 bases from J, leaving 14 bases between. The CDR3 sequence is 15 residues long. Germline CDR1 and CDR2: SGHRS and YFSETQ. CDR3 sequence reads: CASSLLGHSSETQYF. The CDR3 DNA reads as TGCGCCAGCAGCTTGCTGGGTCACTCATCAGAGACCCAGTACTTC.

This clonotype was observed many times. The chain joins TRBV5-1 to TRBJ2-1; D not resolved. The V and J ends lost 0 bases and 0 bases respectively, with 4 bases between them. The CDR3 loop spans 14 amino acids. Germline V lookup: CDR1 SGHRS, CDR2 YFSETQ. The DNA of the CDR3 is TGCGCCAGCAGCTTGGACTCCTCCTACAATGAGCAGTTCTTC. This translates into CASSLDSSYNEQFF.

This clonotype was seen repeatedly, ten times or more. In nucleotides, the CDR3 is TGTGCCAGCAGCCGCCAGAACAGGGGGCGGACCTATGGCTACACCTTC. Residues: CASSRQNRGRTYGYTF. This sequence joins TRBV4-2 and TRBJ1-2, with 9 bases fitting TRBD1. V lost 4 bases and J lost 4; bases outside the gene matches: 10. CDR1 is LGHNA and CDR2 is YNFKEQ in the germline V gene. The CDR3 totals 16 residues.

The rearrangement links TRBV20-1 to TRBJ1-6; D unresolved. Trimming shortened V by 3 bases and J by 9 bases, and 21 bases separated the two germline ends. The germline CDR1 and CDR2 sequences are DFQATT and SNEGSKA (reference sequence). There are 16 residues in the CDR3. The CDR3 coding sequence is TGCAGTGCTAGGGCTGTCCGACGGATGGAGGGTTCACCCCTCCACTTT. Encoded protein: CSARAVRRMEGSPLHF.

This clonotype was counted between two and nine times. The rearrangement joins TRBV7-2 to TRBJ2-3; D remains ambiguous. Germline V CDR1 and CDR2: SGHTA, FQGNSA. The CDR3 spans 14 residues. V lost 2 bases and J 4 bases, leaving 10 bases between the germline ends. The CDR3 DNA reads TGTGCCAGCAGCTTATTGCGACGGGCAGATACGCAGTATTTT. Translated: CASSLLRRADTQYF.